In this sample, the clone carrying this TCR beta chain turned up many times. The target antigen is unknown. Germline-derived CDR1 and CDR2 are ENHRY and SYGVKD. CDR3 length: 14 amino acids. Trimming stripped 3 bases from V and 3 bases from J, with 11 bases between. As it was prepared, the TCRbeta library received unique molecular identifiers. Via MiXCR, TCRdb re-called the PCR reads, giving one row per CDR3 protein. The sample consists of over 85,000 distinct CDR3 sequences, around 6.1% of them appearing once. The data originate from a study of T-cell reconstitution after alpha-beta-depleted transplantation in children. Study results and limitations: When one year had passed after transplant, most T-cell counts and diversity came from newly produced T cells. Where some patients showed high TCRbeta diversity at day 60, it came from recipient T cells and thymic progenitors that had survived. Approximately two months post-transplant, alpha-beta T cells reportedly originated from several hundred expanded graft clones.

The sequences come from PBMCs, mostly from graft donor cells, collected 60 days after TCRalphabeta/CD19-depleted stem cell transplant. The genes are TRBV10-3 and TRBJ2-5, with D tentatively TRBD1 (6 bases). This receptor was obtained from a female patient aged 2-9 years who had a stem cell transplant for Fanconi anemia, so the T cells may come from the graft donor. CDR3 nucleotides: TGTGCCATCAGTGAAAAACACAGGGAAGAGACCCAGTACTTC. As protein: CAISEKHREETQYF.